The rows below give T cell receptor beta chains drawn from one sample of a study of blood T cell repertoires in COVID-19. Clones were sequenced by immunoSEQ multiplex PCR, and TCRdb holds only the in-frame ones, with some missing. The table includes 97,000 or so clones, around 79% detected once. Material: peripheral blood. The source of these receptors is a woman over 75 with active or convalescent COVID-19. Each CDR3 is given with its conserved first and last residue. D genes are given only for firm matches. A clone size is listed for some rows: how often the clone was seen (once, few, many), or a class if it is expanded.

TRBV11-3,-,-,TRBJ2-7,CASSSRGGYEQYF,TGTGCCAGCAGCTCCAGGGGCGGCTACGAGCAGTACTTC
TRBV7-2,-,few,TRBJ1-1,CASSLASEAFF,TGTGCCAGCAGCTTAGCCAGTGAAGCTTTCTTT
TRBV4-3,-,-,TRBJ2-1,CASSRRAISYNEQFF,TGCGCCAGCAGCCGCCGAGCGATCTCCTACAATGAGCAGTTCTTC
TRBV7-3,-,-,TRBJ1-6,CASSLGAGMASPLHF,TGTGCCAGCAGCTTAGGGGCAGGGATGGCTTCACCCCTCCACTTT
TRBV27,-,few,TRBJ2-2,CASSLSQGTGELFF,TGTGCCAGCAGTTTATCCCAGGGCACCGGGGAGCTGTTTTTT
TRBV11-3,-,-,TRBJ2-2,CASSLDRGNTGELFF,TGTGCCAGCAGCTTAGACAGGGGGAACACCGGGGAGCTGTTTTTT
TRBV2,-,once,TRBJ2-7,CASSAESENEQYF,TGTGCCAGCAGTGCTGAGAGCGAGAACGAGCAGTACTTC
TRBV7-9,TRBD2,-,TRBJ2-1,CASSLEGLAGAEQFF,TGTGCCAGCAGCTTAGAGGGACTAGCGGGAGCAGAGCAGTTCTTC
TRBV5-5,-,few,TRBJ1-2,CASSPDSNYGYTF,TGTGCCAGCAGTCCAGATTCTAACTATGGCTACACCTTC
TRBV6-1,-,few,TRBJ1-6,CASSESQVPSPLHF,TGTGCCAGCAGTGAGAGTCAAGTTCCCTCACCCCTCCACTTT
TRBV4-3,TRBD2,once,TRBJ2-7,CASSHLFGAGAGGPSEQYF,TGCGCCAGCAGCCATCTGTTTGGGGCGGGAGCGGGAGGGCCCTCCGAGCAGTACTTC
TRBV27,-,-,TRBJ2-1,CASSSWARWNEQFF,TGTGCCAGCAGTTCGTGGGCAAGATGGAATGAGCAGTTCTTC
TRBV20-1,-,-,TRBJ1-4,CSASSGSEKLFF,TGCAGTGCTAGTTCGGGAAGTGAAAAACTGTTTTTT
TRBV2,TRBD2,few,TRBJ2-4,CASSGEGRLAASKNIQYF,TGTGCCAGCAGCGGAGAGGGGCGACTAGCGGCTTCCAAAAACATTCAGTACTTC
TRBV5-1,-,-,TRBJ2-5,CASGGRDFQETQYF,TGCGCCAGCGGGGGACGGGACTTCCAAGAGACCCAGTACTTC
TRBV30,TRBD1,-,TRBJ1-1,CAWGGQLNTEAFF,TGTGCCTGGGGGGGACAGTTGAACACTGAAGCTTTCTTT
TRBV18,TRBD2,-,TRBJ2-3,CASSPPSLAGGSTDTQYF,TGTGCCAGCTCACCACCGAGTCTAGCGGGAGGGAGCACAGATACGCAGTATTTT
TRBV2,-,-,TRBJ2-1,CASSGSGYNEQFF,TGTGCCAGCAGTGGATCAGGATACAATGAGCAGTTCTTC
TRBV7-3,-,-,TRBJ2-3,CASSPSGGYTDTQYF,TGTGCCAGCAGCCCCTCCGGCGGGTACACAGATACGCAGTATTTT
TRBV10-3,TRBD1,-,TRBJ1-2,CAISSTPGQGGNYGYTF,TGTGCCATCAGCTCCACCCCAGGACAGGGAGGTAACTATGGCTACACCTTC
TRBV9,TRBD2,once,TRBJ2-1,CASSAWEGEQFF,TGTGCCAGCAGCGCTTGGGAGGGTGAGCAGTTCTTC
TRBV2,-,few,TRBJ2-7,CASSGDRGGQYF,TGTGCCAGCAGTGGAGATAGGGGGGGGCAGTACTTC
TRBV4-2,-,-,TRBJ2-3,CASSQVGRTEADTQYF,TGTGCCAGCAGCCAAGTTGGACGGACGGAGGCAGATACGCAGTATTTT
TRBV19,TRBD1,-,TRBJ2-5,CASTNGQGPQETQYF,TGTGCCAGTACTAACGGACAGGGCCCCCAAGAGACCCAGTACTTC
TRBV10-1,-,few,TRBJ2-2,CASSAARAWGPGELFF,TGCGCCAGCAGTGCCGCAAGGGCCTGGGGCCCCGGGGAGCTGTTTTTT
TRBV10-3,TRBD1,once,TRBJ1-4,CAISGDSFNEKLFF,TGTGCCATCAGTGGGGACAGCTTTAATGAAAAACTGTTTTTT
TRBV6-6,-,-,TRBJ2-6,CASSPESREPLSGANVLTF,TGTGCCAGCAGTCCCGAAAGCAGGGAACCTCTCTCTGGGGCCAACGTCCTGACTTTC
TRBV19,-,medium-sized,TRBJ1-2,CASSPLQGIERGYTF,TGTGCCAGTAGTCCACTACAGGGTATTGAACGTGGCTACACCTTC
TRBV6-1,-,-,TRBJ2-5,CASSPGHPMQETQYF,TGTGCCAGCAGTCCGGGACACCCAATGCAAGAGACCCAGTACTTC
TRBV6-7,-,-,TRBJ1-4,CASSYGGAGNEKLFF,TGTGCCAGCAGTTACGGGGGGGCGGGTAATGAAAAACTGTTTTTT
TRBV5-4,-,-,TRBJ2-4,CASSLGGGGGENIQYF,TGTGCCAGCAGCTTGGGGGGCGGAGGGGGCGAAAACATTCAGTACTTC
TRBV6-5,-,once,TRBJ1-2,CASSNTRRNYGYTF,TGTGCCAGCAGCAACACCCGGCGGAACTATGGCTACACCTTC
TRBV12-3/TRBV12-4,-,-,TRBJ2-7,CASSYRVHEQYF,TGTGCCAGCAGTTACAGGGTCCACGAGCAGTACTTC
TRBV14,TRBD1,-,TRBJ2-4,CASSQGGTGQNIQYF,TGTGCCAGCAGCCAAGGGGGGACAGGCCAAAACATTCAGTACTTC
TRBV28,TRBD1,-,TRBJ1-2,CASTLAARDRYTHPANYGYTF,TGTGCCAGCACCTTAGCGGCTCGGGACAGATACACTCATCCAGCTAACTATGGCTACACCTTC
TRBV28,TRBD1,once,TRBJ2-7,CASNPGTVSYEQYF,TGTGCCAGCAATCCCGGGACAGTCTCCTACGAGCAGTACTTC
TRBV6-2/TRBV6-3,-,-,TRBJ2-7,CASSGARLDYEQYF,TGTGCCAGCAGCGGGGCAAGACTAGATTACGAGCAGTACTTC
TRBV5-6,-,-,TRBJ2-1,CASSLAAAPHEQFF,TGTGCCAGCAGCTTGGCCGCGGCGCCACATGAGCAGTTCTTC
TRBV6-2/TRBV6-3,-,few,TRBJ1-1,CASSKPLPQGLNTEAFF,TGTGCCAGCAGCAAGCCCCTACCACAGGGCCTGAACACTGAAGCTTTCTTT
TRBV6-5,TRBD1,few,TRBJ2-1,CASSPGTGKIFF,TGTGCCAGCAGTCCCGGGACAGGGAAAATTTTCTTC
TRBV5-4,-,-,TRBJ1-1,CASREKGVTEAFF,TGTGCCAGCAGAGAGAAGGGAGTGACTGAAGCTTTCTTT
TRBV5-1,TRBD1,-,TRBJ2-5,CASSKGQPPETQYF,TGCGCCAGCAGCAAGGGACAGCCTCCGGAGACCCAGTACTTC
TRBV20-1,-,-,TRBJ1-2,CSASEGQGGYGYTF,TGCAGTGCTAGTGAGGGCCAGGGCGGCTATGGCTACACCTTC
TRBV5-8,TRBD1,once,TRBJ1-5,CASSLGDRVDQPQHF,TGTGCCAGCAGCTTGGGGGACAGGGTCGATCAGCCCCAGCATTTT
TRBV7-9,TRBD1,-,TRBJ2-3,CASSFDRGRTDTQYF,TGTGCCAGCAGCTTCGACAGGGGGCGCACAGATACGCAGTATTTT
TRBV11-2,TRBD1,-,TRBJ1-5,CASSGRTGGNQPQHF,TGTGCCAGCAGCGGGCGGACAGGAGGCAATCAGCCCCAGCATTTT
TRBV4-1,-,-,TRBJ1-1,CASSQEGGAFNTEAFF,TGCGCCAGCAGCCAAGAAGGAGGTGCATTCAACACTGAAGCTTTCTTT
TRBV2,TRBD2,-,TRBJ2-1,CASKGLASYNEQFF,TGTGCCAGTAAGGGACTAGCGAGCTACAATGAGCAGTTCTTC
TRBV29-1,-,-,TRBJ1-2,CSSRCPGGFYGYTF,TGCAGCTCCCGCTGCCCCGGGGGGTTCTATGGCTACACCTTC
TRBV6-2/TRBV6-3,-,-,TRBJ1-2,CASSLRGADYGYTF,TGTGCCAGCAGTCTCCGGGGAGCTGACTATGGCTACACCTTC
TRBV12-3/TRBV12-4,TRBD1,-,TRBJ1-2,CASSQDRVYGYTF,TGTGCCAGCAGTCAAGACAGGGTCTATGGCTACACCTTC
TRBV18,-,-,TRBJ2-3,CASSPRPGGAGTDTQYF,TGTGCCAGCTCACCACGACCCGGCGGGGCCGGCACAGATACGCAGTATTTT
TRBV9,-,once,TRBJ1-1,CASSGRQTPNTEAFF,TGTGCCAGCAGCGGCCGCCAGACTCCGAACACTGAAGCTTTCTTT
TRBV6-6,TRBD1,-,TRBJ1-2,CASSAPGQGSYGYTF,TGTGCCAGCAGTGCGCCGGGACAGGGGAGCTATGGCTACACCTTC
TRBV5-1,TRBD2,few,TRBJ2-2,CASSRIRASGSDTGELFF,TGTGCCAGCAGCCGAATCAGGGCTAGCGGGAGTGACACCGGGGAGCTGTTTTTT